Each of the 8 T cell receptor beta chains below was sequenced from the same sample in a study of cytomegalovirus exposure and HLA in healthy donors. PCR employed 60 Vbeta and 13 Jbeta primers. Generated by immunoSEQ multiplex PCR, the TCRdb table keeps only in-frame clones and is missing some. The sample contains 170,000 or so clones, about four fifths of which appear only once. The sequenced material came from PBMCs. The source of these receptors is a man aged 18 to 35 in good health and CMV-seronegative.

The chain uses TRBV7-2 and TRBJ2-5; TRBD2 matches 14 bases. Trimming took 1 base from V and 2 from J; bases not matched to a gene: 6. Germline V gene data show CDR1 as SGHTA and CDR2 as FQGNSA. The CDR3 is made up of 18 amino acids. In DNA, the CDR3 is TGTGCCAGCAGCTTAGGACTAGCGGGAGGGCCGGCACAAGAGACCCAGTACTTC. The encoded protein is CASSLGLAGGPAQETQYF.

The V call is TRBV6-1, the J call TRBJ1-2; the D is unclear. The CDR3 extends over 14 amino acids. From germline, CDR1 is MNHNS and CDR2 SASEGT. V was trimmed by 2 bases and J by 4 bases, leaving 11 bases between them. CDR3 loop: CASSERVNTYGYTF. The CDR3, as DNA: TGTGCCAGCAGTGAACGAGTAAATACCTATGGCTACACCTTC.

The chain couples TRBV4-3 to TRBJ2-1; 10 bases align to TRBD2. The junction had 5 bases not matched to a gene; V was cut back by 0 bases and J by 3 bases. The V gene's germline CDR1 is LGHNA and CDR2 YSLEER. The CDR3 has 17 residues. CDR3 protein: CASSQDLAGVFYNEQFF. CDR3 DNA: TGCGCCAGCAGCCAAGATCTAGCGGGAGTGTTCTACAATGAGCAGTTCTTC.

The chain combines TRBV6-5 with TRBJ1-5; D may be TRBD1 (6 bases). Germline CDR1 is MNHEY and CDR2 is SVGAGI. This CDR3 contains 13 residues. V lost 8 bases and J 3 bases, leaving 11 bases between the germline ends. The CDR3 protein is CASSTGNNQPQHF. The CDR3 nucleotides are TGTGCCAGCTCCACAGGGAACAATCAGCCCCAGCATTTT.

The CDR3 nucleotides are TGTGCCAGCACGCGGGACAGGGGGCTAGATACGCAGTATTTT. Protein product: CASTRDRGLDTQYF. The V and J genes are TRBV27 and TRBJ2-3; 12 nucleotides agree with TRBD1. The CDR3 covers 14 residues. CDR1 and CDR2 (germline): MNHEY, SMNVEV (reference sequence). V lost 7 bases, J lost 5 bases, and 4 bases stayed unmatched.

V is TRBV28 and J is TRBJ1-4; D is possibly TRBD1 (6 bases). This CDR3 has 13 residues. V was pared by 7 bases and J by 7 bases, with 13 bases between. Germline V CDR1 and CDR2: MDHEN, SYDVKM. The CDR3 DNA follows: TGTGCCAGCACCAGGGGTGGGATTGAAAAACTGTTTTTT. Encoded protein: CASTRGGIEKLFF.

In this sample, this clone turned up once. The chain links TRBV5-1 to TRBJ1-3; D possibly corresponds to TRBD1 (6 bases). The V gene lost 5 bases and the J gene lost 4 bases, with 13 bases spanning the gap. Germline loops: CDR1 SGHRS, CDR2 YFSETQ. CDR3 length equals 14 residues. CDR3 in DNA: TGCGCCAGCAGGGTTACAGGGCTCGGAAACACCATATATTTT. It codes for CASRVTGLGNTIYF.

This clone was found once. The CDR3 DNA reads TGTGCCAGCAGCTTCGGACAGGGAGGATATGAGCAGTTCTTC. Translated: CASSFGQGGYEQFF. The rearrangement links TRBV7-3 to TRBJ2-1, with TRBD1 identical over 8 bases. V trimming: 3 bases; J trimming: 8 bases; junction bases outside the gene matches: 6. Germline V gene sequence: CDR1 SGHTA, CDR2 FQGTGA. CDR3 length: 14 amino acids.